This T cell receptor beta chain was retrieved from a study of T cell clones after liver transplantation. Produced via immunoSEQ multiplex PCR; TCRdb's table is partial and in-frame only. The sample records some 120,000 clones, 90% being singletons. The germline V and J ends were trimmed by 6 bases and 6 bases, with 15 bases remaining between them. The CDR3 loop spans 14 amino acids. The germline V gene has CDR1 SNHLY and CDR2 FYNNEI. This receptor was obtained from a human patient who received a liver transplant. Some T cells may trace back to the graft donor. The source was CD4+ T cells from blood, collected 12 months after liver transplant. J is TRBJ2-1 and V is TRBV2, with D perhaps matching TRBD2 (6 bases). Here the CDR3 DNA reads TGTGCCAGCAGAACGGGACTGTCAACCAATGAGCAGTTCTTC. Translated, it gives CASRTGLSTNEQFF.